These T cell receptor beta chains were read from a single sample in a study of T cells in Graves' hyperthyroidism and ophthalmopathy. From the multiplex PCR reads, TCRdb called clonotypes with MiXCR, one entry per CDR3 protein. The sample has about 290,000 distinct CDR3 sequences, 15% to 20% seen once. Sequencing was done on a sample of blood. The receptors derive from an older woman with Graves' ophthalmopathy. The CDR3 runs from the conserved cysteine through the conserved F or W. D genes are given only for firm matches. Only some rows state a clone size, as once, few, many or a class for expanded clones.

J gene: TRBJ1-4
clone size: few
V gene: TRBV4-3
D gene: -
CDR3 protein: CASSQDRTTNEKLFF

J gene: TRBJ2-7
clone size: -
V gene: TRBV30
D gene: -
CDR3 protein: CAWSVAGKTYEQYF

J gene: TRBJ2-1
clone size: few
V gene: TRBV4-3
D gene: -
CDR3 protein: CASSRGSNGWNEQFF

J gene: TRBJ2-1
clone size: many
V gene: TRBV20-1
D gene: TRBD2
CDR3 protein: CSAVNLLAGEDNEQFF

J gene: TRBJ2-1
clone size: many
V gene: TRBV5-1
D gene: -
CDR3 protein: CASSLTSGFEQFF

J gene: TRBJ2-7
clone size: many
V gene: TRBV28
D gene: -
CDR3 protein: CASSWEFYEQYF

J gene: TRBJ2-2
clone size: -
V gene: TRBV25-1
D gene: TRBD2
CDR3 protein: CASSGPSTSGANTGELFF

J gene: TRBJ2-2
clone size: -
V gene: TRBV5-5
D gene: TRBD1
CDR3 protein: CAGRQGNTGEPFF

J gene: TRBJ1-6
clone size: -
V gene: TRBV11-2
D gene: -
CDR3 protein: CASSIKTGWASPLHF

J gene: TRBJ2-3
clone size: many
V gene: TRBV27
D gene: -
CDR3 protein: CASSLKVSTDTQYF

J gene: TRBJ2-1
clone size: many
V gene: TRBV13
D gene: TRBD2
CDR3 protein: CASSLSGLAGYNEQFF

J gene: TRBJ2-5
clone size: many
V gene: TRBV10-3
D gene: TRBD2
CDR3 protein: CAIKGTSGEETQYF

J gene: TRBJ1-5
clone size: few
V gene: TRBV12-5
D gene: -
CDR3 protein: CASGSSPPSLYSNQPQHF

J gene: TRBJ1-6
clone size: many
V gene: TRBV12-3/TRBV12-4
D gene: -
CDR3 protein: CASRSYNSPLHF

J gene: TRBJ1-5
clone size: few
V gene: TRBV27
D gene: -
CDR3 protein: CASSLKQNQPQHF

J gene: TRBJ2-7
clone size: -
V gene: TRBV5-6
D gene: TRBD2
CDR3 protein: CASSPALPSGTRYEQYF

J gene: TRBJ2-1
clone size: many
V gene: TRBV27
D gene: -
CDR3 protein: CASSLSRDNEQFF

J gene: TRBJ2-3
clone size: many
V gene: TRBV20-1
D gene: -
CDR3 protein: CSAGGRGTDTQYF

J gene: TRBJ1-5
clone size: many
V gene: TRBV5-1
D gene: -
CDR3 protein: CASSLEGNNQPQHF

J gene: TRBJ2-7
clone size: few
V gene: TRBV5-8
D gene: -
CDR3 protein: CASFDRTLSYEQYF

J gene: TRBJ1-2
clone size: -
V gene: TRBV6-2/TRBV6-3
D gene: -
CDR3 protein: CASSYSRTGRGYTF

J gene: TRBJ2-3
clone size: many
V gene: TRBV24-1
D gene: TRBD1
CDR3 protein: CATSDLPGTGTDTQYF

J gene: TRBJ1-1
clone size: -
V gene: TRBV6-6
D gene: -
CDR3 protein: CASSYSYGNTEAFF

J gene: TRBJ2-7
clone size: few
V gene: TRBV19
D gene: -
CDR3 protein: CASSPRQGLYEQYF

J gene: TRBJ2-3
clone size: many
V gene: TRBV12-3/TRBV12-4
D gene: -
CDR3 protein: CASSLTADTQYF

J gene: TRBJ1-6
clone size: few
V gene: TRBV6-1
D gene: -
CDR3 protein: CASSVQDNSPLHF

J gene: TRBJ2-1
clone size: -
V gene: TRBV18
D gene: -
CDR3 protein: CASSPPRGLSLVLNEQFF

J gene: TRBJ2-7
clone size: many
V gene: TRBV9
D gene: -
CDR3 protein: CASSVDVGGEQYF

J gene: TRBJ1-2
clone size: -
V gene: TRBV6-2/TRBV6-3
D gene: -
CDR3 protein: CASTNYGYTF

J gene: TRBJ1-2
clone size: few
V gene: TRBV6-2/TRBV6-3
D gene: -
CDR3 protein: CASSYPGSPKGYTF

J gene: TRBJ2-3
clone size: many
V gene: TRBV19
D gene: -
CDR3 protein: CASSISDGTDTQYF

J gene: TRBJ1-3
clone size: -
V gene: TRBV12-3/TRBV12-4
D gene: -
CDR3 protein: CATTAGTSGNTIYF

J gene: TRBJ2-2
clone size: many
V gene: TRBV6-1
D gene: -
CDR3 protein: CASRGPGGQPNTGELFF

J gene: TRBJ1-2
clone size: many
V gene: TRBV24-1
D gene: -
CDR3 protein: CATSDETNYGYTF

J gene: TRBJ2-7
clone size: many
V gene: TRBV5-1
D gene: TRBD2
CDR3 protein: CASSLTSGRAYEQYF

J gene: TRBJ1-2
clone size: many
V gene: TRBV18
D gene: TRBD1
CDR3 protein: CASSPGQGAFNYGYTF

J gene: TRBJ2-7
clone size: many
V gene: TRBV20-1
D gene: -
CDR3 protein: CSASPAGDTLPRVQPIDYEQYF

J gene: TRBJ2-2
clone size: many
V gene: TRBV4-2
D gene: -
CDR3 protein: CASSQGLESGELFF

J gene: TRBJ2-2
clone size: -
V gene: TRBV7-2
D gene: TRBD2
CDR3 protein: CASSLGRGGGNTGELFF

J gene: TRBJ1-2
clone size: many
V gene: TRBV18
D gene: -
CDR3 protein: CASSSNRDGYTF

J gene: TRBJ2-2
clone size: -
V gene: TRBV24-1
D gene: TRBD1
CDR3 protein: CATSDRQGGNTGELFF

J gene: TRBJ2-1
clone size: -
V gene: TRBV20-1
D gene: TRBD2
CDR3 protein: CSARTTSGLNEQFF

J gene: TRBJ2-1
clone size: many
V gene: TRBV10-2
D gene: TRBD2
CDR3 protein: CASRIGTSGNEQFF

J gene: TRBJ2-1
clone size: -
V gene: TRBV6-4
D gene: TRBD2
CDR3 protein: CASSEAGGRYNEQFF

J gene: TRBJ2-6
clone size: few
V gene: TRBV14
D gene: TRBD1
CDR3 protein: CASSQARTGGSGANVLTF

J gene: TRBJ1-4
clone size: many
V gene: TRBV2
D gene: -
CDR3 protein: CASSEDGEKLFF

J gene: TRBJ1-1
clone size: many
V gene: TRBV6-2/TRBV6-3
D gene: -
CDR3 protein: CASSYSLGITEAFF